This entry is about one TCR beta chain. What it binds is unknown. Germline V gives CDR1 MDHEN, CDR2 SYDVKM. CDR3 size: 18 residues. With 6 bases clipped from V and 9 bases from J, the junction kept 22 bases outside the gene matches. This record belongs to a study of cytomegalovirus exposure and HLA in healthy donors. Study at large: The 120 or so validation repertoires matched the approximately 700 first-cohort repertoires in platform, a later analysis reported. General study points: The classifier, whose performance was assessed in both the original and validation cohorts, reportedly diagnosed cytomegalovirus status with high specificity and sensitivity. In vitro assays verified that a few CMV-associated chains recognized CMV antigens specifically.

Assay: immunoSEQ multiplex PCR; the TCRdb copy retains only in-frame clones and omits some. This table holds under 200,000 clones, roughly 90% found once. Source material: PBMCs. The V and J genes are TRBV28 and TRBJ2-1, with 8 bases lining up with TRBD2. The receptor was derived from a man between 18 and 29 years old in good health and CMV-seropositive. CDR3 bases: TGTGCCAGCAGCCCATACGGCGAGCGGGAGAAGATTGAGGGTGAGCAGTTCTTC. It is translated as CASSPYGEREKIEGEQFF.